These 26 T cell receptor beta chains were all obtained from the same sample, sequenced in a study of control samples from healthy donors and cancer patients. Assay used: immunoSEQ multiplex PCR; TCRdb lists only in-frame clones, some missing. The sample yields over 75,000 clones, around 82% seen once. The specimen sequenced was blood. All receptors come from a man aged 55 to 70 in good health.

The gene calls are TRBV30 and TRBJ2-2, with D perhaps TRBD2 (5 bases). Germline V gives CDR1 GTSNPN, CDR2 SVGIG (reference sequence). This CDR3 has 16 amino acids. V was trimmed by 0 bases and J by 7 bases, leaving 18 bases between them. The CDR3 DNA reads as TGTGCCTGGAGTGTACCTGTCGGGGTAAAGAGCGGGGAGCTGTTTTTT. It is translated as CAWSVPVGVKSGELFF.

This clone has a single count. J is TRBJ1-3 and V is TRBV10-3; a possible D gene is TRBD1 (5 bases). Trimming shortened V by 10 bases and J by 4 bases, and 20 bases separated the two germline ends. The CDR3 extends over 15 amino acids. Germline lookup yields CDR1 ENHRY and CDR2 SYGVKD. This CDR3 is CATEPGQGAGNTIYF. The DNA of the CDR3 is TGTGCCACCGAACCAGGGCAGGGCGCCGGAAACACCATATATTTT.

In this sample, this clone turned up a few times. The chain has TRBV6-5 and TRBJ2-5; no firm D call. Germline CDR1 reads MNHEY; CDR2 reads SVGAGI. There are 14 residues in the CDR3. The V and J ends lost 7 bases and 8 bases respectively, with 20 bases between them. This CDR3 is CASTPSPAVNTQYF. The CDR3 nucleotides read TGTGCCAGCACCCCGTCTCCCGCCGTGAACACCCAGTACTTC.

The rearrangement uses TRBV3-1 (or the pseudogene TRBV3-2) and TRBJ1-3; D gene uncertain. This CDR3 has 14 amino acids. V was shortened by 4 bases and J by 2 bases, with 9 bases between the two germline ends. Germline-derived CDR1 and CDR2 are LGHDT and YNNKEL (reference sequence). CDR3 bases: TGTGCCAGCAGCCTACGGGCCACTGGAAACACCATATATTTT. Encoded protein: CASSLRATGNTIYF.

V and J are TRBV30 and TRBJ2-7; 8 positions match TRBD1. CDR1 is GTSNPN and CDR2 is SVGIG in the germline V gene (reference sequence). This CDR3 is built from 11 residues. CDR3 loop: CALTGEYEQYF. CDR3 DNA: TGTGCTTTGACAGGGGAGTACGAGCAGTACTTC.

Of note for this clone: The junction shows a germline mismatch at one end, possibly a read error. CDR3 coding DNA: TGTCCCAGCAGCGCAGGGGCAGGGGGGTGGGGCACTGAAGCTTTCTTT. As protein: CPSSAGAGGWGTEAFF. V gene TRBV9 combines with J gene TRBJ1-1; 7 nucleotides match TRBD1. The CDR3 extends over 16 amino acids. The germline V gene has CDR1 SGDLS and CDR2 YYNGEE.

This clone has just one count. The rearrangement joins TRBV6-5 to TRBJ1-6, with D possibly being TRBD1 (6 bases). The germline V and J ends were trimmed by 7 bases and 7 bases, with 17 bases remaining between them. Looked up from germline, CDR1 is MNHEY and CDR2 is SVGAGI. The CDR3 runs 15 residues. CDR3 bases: TGTGCCAGCACCACGACAGGCACCCTGAATTCACCCCTCCACTTT. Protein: CASTTTGTLNSPLHF.

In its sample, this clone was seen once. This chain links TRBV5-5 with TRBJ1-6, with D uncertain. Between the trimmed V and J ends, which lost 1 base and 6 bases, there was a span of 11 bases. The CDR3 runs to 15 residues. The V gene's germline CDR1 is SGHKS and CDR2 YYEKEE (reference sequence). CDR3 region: CASSLSNYLNSPLHF. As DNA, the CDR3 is TGTGCCAGCAGCTTGTCGAATTACCTTAATTCACCCCTCCACTTT.

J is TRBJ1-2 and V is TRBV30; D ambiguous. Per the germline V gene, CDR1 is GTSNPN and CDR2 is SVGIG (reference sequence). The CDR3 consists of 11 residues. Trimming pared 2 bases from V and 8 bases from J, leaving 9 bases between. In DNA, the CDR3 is TGTGCCTGGAGTCCCTTCGGGGGCTACACCTTC. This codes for CAWSPFGGYTF.

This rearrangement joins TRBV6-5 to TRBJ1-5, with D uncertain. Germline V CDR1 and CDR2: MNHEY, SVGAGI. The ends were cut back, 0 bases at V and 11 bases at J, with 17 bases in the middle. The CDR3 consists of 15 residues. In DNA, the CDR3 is TGTGCCAGCAGTTACTCCAACGGTCAGCCCGGGACCCAGCATTTT. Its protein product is CASSYSNGQPGTQHF.

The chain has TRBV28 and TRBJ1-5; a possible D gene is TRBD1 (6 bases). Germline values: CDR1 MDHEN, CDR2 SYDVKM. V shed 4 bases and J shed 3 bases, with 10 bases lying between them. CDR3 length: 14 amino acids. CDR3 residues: CASSSRTDNQPQHF. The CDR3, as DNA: TGTGCCAGCAGTTCCAGGACAGACAATCAGCCCCAGCATTTT. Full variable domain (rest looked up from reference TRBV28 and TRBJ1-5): DVKVTQSSRYLVKRTGEKVFLECVQDMDHENMFWYRQDPGLGLRLIYFSYDVKMKEKGDIPEGYSVSREKKERFSLILESASTNQTSMYLCASSSRTDNQPQHFGDGTRLSIL.

CDR3 coding DNA: TGTGCCAGTCGGTACGGGCAGGGAACCTACGAGCAGTACTTC. Translating gives CASRYGQGTYEQYF. V is TRBV19 and J is TRBJ2-7; a weak D match, TRBD1 (5 bases). The CDR3 sequence is 14 residues long. Germline V gives CDR1 LNHDA, CDR2 SQIVND (reference sequence). Trimming cost V 8 bases and J 2 bases, with 16 bases left between them.

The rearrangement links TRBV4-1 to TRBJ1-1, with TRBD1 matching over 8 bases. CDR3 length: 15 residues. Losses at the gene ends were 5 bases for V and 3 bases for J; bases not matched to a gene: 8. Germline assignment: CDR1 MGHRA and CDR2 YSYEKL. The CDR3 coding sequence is TGCGCCAGCAGCAGAACAGGGGGAAGAGACACTGAAGCTTTCTTT. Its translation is CASSRTGGRDTEAFF.

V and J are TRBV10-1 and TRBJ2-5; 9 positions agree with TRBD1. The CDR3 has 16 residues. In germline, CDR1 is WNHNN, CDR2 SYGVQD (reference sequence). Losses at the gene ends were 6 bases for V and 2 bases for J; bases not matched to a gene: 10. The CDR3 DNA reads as TGCGCCAGCAGCGGCGGGGGACAGGGCCGGCAAGAGACCCAGTACTTC. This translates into CASSGGGQGRQETQYF.

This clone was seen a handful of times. CDR3 coding DNA: TGTGCCAGCAGGACAGCCCAAACGAACACCGGGGAGCTGTTTTTT. Protein sequence: CASRTAQTNTGELFF. The chain has TRBV2 and TRBJ2-2; a weak D match, TRBD1 (5 bases). Germline CDR1 and CDR2: SNHLY and FYNNEI. V lost 6 bases to trimming and J lost 0 bases, with 11 bases between them. This CDR3 comprises 15 residues.

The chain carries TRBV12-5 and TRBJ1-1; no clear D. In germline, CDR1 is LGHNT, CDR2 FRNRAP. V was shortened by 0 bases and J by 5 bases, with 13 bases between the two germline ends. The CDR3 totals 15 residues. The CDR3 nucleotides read TGTGCTAGTGGTTTGGTTCCGGGAAGGAAAACTGAAGCTTTCTTT. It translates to CASGLVPGRKTEAFF.

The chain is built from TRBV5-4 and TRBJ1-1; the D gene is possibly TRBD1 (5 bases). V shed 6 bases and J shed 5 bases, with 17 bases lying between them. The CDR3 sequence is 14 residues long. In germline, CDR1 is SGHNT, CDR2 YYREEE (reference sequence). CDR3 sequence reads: CASTRSGVRTEAFF. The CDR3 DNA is TGTGCCAGCACCAGGTCGGGGGTACGAACTGAAGCTTTCTTT.

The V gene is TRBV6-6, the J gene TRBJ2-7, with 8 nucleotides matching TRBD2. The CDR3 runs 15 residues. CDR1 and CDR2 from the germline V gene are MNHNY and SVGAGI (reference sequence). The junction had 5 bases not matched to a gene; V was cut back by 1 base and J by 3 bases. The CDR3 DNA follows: TGTGCCAGCAGTTACTTGGCGGGGGGCTTCTACGAGCAGTACTTC. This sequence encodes CASSYLAGGFYEQYF.

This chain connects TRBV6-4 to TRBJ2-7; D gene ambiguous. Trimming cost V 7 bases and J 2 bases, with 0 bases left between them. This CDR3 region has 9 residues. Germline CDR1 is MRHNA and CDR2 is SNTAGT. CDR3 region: CASTYEQYF. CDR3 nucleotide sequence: TGTGCCAGCACCTACGAGCAGTACTTC.

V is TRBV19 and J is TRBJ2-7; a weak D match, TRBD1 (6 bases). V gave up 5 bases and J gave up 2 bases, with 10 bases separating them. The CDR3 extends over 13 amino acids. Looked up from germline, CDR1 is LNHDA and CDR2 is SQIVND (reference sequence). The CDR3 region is CASSLQGPYEQYF. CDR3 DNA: TGTGCCAGTAGTCTACAGGGCCCCTACGAGCAGTACTTC.

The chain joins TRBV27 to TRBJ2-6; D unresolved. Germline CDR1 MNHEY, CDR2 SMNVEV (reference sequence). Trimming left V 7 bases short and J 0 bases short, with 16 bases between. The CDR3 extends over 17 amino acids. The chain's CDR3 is CASTVTGQLSGANVLTF. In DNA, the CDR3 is TGTGCCAGCACCGTTACCGGGCAGCTCTCTGGGGCCAACGTCCTGACTTTC.

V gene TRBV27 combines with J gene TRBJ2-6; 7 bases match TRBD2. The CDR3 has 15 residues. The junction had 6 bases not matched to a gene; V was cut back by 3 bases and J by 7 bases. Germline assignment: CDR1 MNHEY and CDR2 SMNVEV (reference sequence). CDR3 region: CASSLGGSDANVLTF. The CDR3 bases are TGTGCCAGCAGTTTGGGCGGGAGTGATGCCAACGTCCTGACTTTC.

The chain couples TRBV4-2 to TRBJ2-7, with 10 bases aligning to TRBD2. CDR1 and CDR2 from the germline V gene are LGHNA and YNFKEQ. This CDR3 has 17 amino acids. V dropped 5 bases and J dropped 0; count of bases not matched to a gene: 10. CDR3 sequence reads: CASSSETSGVYSYEQYF. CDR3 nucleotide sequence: TGTGCCAGCAGCTCCGAAACTAGCGGGGTATACTCCTACGAGCAGTACTTC.

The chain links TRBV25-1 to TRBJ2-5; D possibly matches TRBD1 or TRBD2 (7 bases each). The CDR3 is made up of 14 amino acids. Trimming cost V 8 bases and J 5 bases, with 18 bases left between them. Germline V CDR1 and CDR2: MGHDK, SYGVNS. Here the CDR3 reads CASGGDSGFETQYF. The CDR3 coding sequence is TGTGCCAGCGGGGGGGACAGCGGGTTTGAGACCCAGTACTTC. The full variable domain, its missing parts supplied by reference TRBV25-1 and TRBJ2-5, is EADIYQTPRYLVIGTGKKITLECSQTMGHDKMYWYQQDPGMELHLIHYSYGVNSTEKGDLSSESTVSRIRTEHFPLTLESARPSHTSQYLCASGGDSGFETQYFGPGTRLLVL.

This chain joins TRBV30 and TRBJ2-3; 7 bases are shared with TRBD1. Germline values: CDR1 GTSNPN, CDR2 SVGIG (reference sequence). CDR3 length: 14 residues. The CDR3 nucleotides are TGTGCTTCCAAGGGGGCTAGCAGTGCAGATACGCAGTATTTT. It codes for CASKGASSADTQYF.

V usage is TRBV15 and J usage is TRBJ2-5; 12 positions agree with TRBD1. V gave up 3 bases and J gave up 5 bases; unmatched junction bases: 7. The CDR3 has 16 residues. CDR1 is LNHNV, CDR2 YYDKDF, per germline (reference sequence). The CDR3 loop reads CATSRGDRGRVETQYF. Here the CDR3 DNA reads TGTGCCACCAGCAGGGGGGACAGGGGGCGCGTTGAGACCCAGTACTTC. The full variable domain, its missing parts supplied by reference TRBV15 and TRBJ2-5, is DAMVIQNPRYQVTQFGKPVTLSCSQTLNHNVMYWYQQKSSQAPKLLFHYYDKDFNNEADTPDNFQSRRPNTSFCFLDIRSPGLGDTAMYLCATSRGDRGRVETQYFGPGTRLLVL.